The rows below give T cell receptor beta chains drawn from one sample of a study of TIL therapy for anti-PD-1-resistant metastatic lung cancer. Produced via immunoSEQ multiplex PCR; TCRdb's table is partial and in-frame only. The sample includes about 59,000 clones, about 73% of them seen just once. Sample: blood, taken at baseline. The receptors stem from a person aged 25-85 years with non-small cell lung cancer. Both conserved end residues are part of each CDR3. D genes are given only for firm matches. Clone size is stated in some rows and not others, as once, few, many or a class when expanded.

j_call clone_size v_call d_call cdr3_aa cdr3_nt
TRBJ2-7 - TRBV7-2 - CASTPRGLSIYEQYF TGTGCCAGCACCCCTCGGGGACTTTCAATCTACGAGCAGTACTTC
TRBJ2-5 - TRBV6-4 - CVRGKGETQYF TGTGTCCGGGGAAAAGGGGAGACCCAGTACTTC
TRBJ2-1 - TRBV4-3 TRBD2 CASSQDSPAGGSNEQFF TGCGCCAGCAGCCAAGATTCCCCGGCGGGGGGCTCCAATGAGCAGTTCTTC
TRBJ2-7 - TRBV11-1 TRBD2 CASSLGLAGEQYF TGTGCCAGCAGCCTAGGACTAGCGGGGGAGCAGTACTTC
TRBJ1-5 - TRBV18 - CASAGREGNQPQHF TGTGCCAGTGCAGGGAGGGAGGGCAATCAGCCCCAGCATTTT
TRBJ2-3 - TRBV10-1 - CASSEAGTDTQYF TGCGCCAGCAGTGAGGCGGGCACAGATACGCAGTATTTT
TRBJ1-4 - TRBV27 - CASSLWRGAGEKLFF TGTGCCAGCAGTTTATGGCGCGGGGCGGGGGAAAAACTGTTTTTT
TRBJ1-2 - TRBV7-6 TRBD1 CASSVTGTGLPTF TGTGCCAGCAGCGTGACCGGGACAGGGCTTCCCACCTTC
TRBJ2-5 - TRBV23-1 - CASSQSRGPHRETQYF TGCGCCAGCAGTCAATCGCGGGGGCCTCATAGGGAGACCCAGTACTTC
TRBJ2-7 once TRBV28 TRBD1 CASSHGTGVYEQYF TGTGCCAGCAGTCATGGGACAGGGGTGTACGAGCAGTACTTC
TRBJ2-3 - TRBV10-1 - CASSDVGVMKADTQYF TGCGCCAGCAGTGATGTGGGGGTTATGAAGGCAGATACGCAGTATTTT
TRBJ2-4 - TRBV7-9 TRBD1 CASSPTGAGKNIQYF TGTGCCAGCAGCCCGACAGGGGCCGGTAAAAACATTCAGTACTTC
TRBJ1-1 - TRBV5-1 TRBD1 CASSPGDRENTEAFF TGCGCCAGCAGCCCAGGGGACAGGGAGAACACTGAAGCTTTCTTT
TRBJ1-5 - TRBV6-6 - CASRLGQSNQPQHF TGTGCCAGCAGACTCGGACAAAGCAATCAGCCCCAGCATTTT
TRBJ2-5 - TRBV7-9 - CASSLGGGTQYF TGTGCCAGCAGCTTAGGCGGGGGCACCCAGTACTTC
TRBJ2-3 - TRBV9 - CASSVRDWLSTDTQYF TGTGCCAGCAGCGTACGGGACTGGCTAAGCACAGATACGCAGTATTTT
TRBJ2-7 - TRBV6-1 TRBD1 CASSGTFRAGTGGYEQYF TGTGCCAGCAGTGGTACCTTCAGAGCCGGGACAGGAGGCTACGAGCAGTACTTC
TRBJ2-5 - TRBV11-3 TRBD1 CASSERTGAETQYF TGTGCCAGCAGCGAAAGGACAGGAGCAGAGACCCAGTACTTC
TRBJ1-2 - TRBV7-3 TRBD1 CASSPQGEYAGYTF TGTGCCAGCAGCCCACAGGGGGAGTACGCCGGCTACACCTTC
TRBJ1-2 - TRBV19 TRBD1 CASTQNDRVYGGYTF TGTGCCAGTACCCAAAACGACAGGGTCTATGGTGGCTACACCTTC
TRBJ1-2 - TRBV14 TRBD1 CASSQDPQGWYGYTF TGTGCCAGCAGCCAAGACCCACAGGGGTGGTATGGCTACACCTTC
TRBJ2-7 - TRBV7-9 TRBD2 CASSGTSGNIYEQYF TGTGCCAGCAGCGGGACTAGCGGGAACATCTACGAGCAGTACTTC
TRBJ2-7 - TRBV19 - CASSIAGTAPYEQYF TGTGCCAGTAGTATCGCCGGGACTGCTCCCTACGAGCAGTACTTC
TRBJ1-5 few TRBV6-6 TRBD1 CASGTGGHSNQPQHF TGTGCCAGCGGAACAGGGGGGCATAGCAATCAGCCCCAGCATTTT
TRBJ2-1 - TRBV2 - CASSGLPFNEQFF TGTGCCAGCAGTGGCCTACCGTTCAATGAGCAGTTCTTC
TRBJ1-1 - TRBV14 - CASSVQGNTEAFF TGTGCCAGCAGCGTACAGGGGAACACTGAAGCTTTCTTT
TRBJ1-1 few TRBV29-1 - CSVVVGGNTEAFF TGCAGCGTTGTGGTCGGGGGTAACACTGAAGCTTTCTTT
TRBJ1-2 - TRBV19 - CASSPATANYGYTF TGTGCCAGTAGTCCAGCGACAGCTAACTATGGCTACACCTTC
TRBJ1-2 - TRBV5-1 - CASSLRTGNYGYTF TGCGCCAGCAGCTTGCGGACCGGGAACTATGGCTACACCTTC
TRBJ2-1 - TRBV20-1 TRBD1 CSVDRDEQFF TGCAGTGTCGACAGGGATGAGCAGTTCTTC
TRBJ2-5 - TRBV4-1 TRBD2 CASSQGTAGLAGGPMETQYF TGCGCCAGCAGCCAGGGGACAGCGGGACTAGCGGGAGGGCCTATGGAGACCCAGTACTTC
TRBJ1-5 - TRBV19 TRBD1 CASRRGTVSNQPQHF TGTGCCAGTAGGCGAGGGACAGTTAGCAATCAGCCCCAGCATTTT
TRBJ2-7 few TRBV7-9 - CASSSPLGLSYEQYF TGTGCCAGCAGCTCCCCCTTAGGACTCTCCTACGAGCAGTACTTC
TRBJ1-2 few TRBV28 - CATDRGNYGYTF TGTGCCACCGATCGAGGTAACTATGGCTACACCTTC
TRBJ2-1 - TRBV7-8 - CASSLAARNNEQFF TGTGCCAGCAGCTTAGCGGCCAGGAACAATGAGCAGTTCTTC
TRBJ1-2 - TRBV6-5 TRBD1 CASSDRESLGYTF TGTGCCAGCAGCGACAGGGAATCCCTTGGCTACACCTTC
TRBJ2-7 - TRBV11-3 TRBD2 CASSGPGLAGGLSYEQYF TGTGCCAGCAGCGGCCCGGGACTAGCGGGGGGTTTATCCTACGAGCAGTACTTC
TRBJ2-7 - TRBV21-1 - CASSNKKDSFFEQYF TGTGCCAGCAGCAATAAAAAGGACAGCTTCTTCGAGCAGTACTTC
TRBJ2-2 - TRBV14 TRBD2 CASSQVPLAGARTGELFF TGTGCCAGCAGCCAAGTCCCACTAGCGGGAGCTAGAACCGGGGAGCTGTTTTTT
TRBJ2-1 - TRBV20-1 - CSARGQFF TGCAGTGCTCGTGGGCAGTTCTTC
TRBJ2-3 - TRBV5-1 - CASSLEGGGMTDTQYF TGCGCCAGCAGCTTGGAGGGTGGAGGGATGACAGATACGCAGTATTTT
TRBJ2-7 - TRBV30 TRBD2 CAWNSGRFYEQYF TGTGCCTGGAACAGCGGGAGATTCTACGAGCAGTACTTC
TRBJ2-2 - TRBV5-6 - CASSPVTGELFF TGTGCCAGCAGCCCGGTCACCGGGGAGCTGTTTTTT
TRBJ2-5 - TRBV7-2 - CASSSLQGGFETQYF TGTGCCAGCAGCTCCCTTCAGGGGGGCTTTGAGACCCAGTACTTC
TRBJ1-5 - TRBV27 - CASRAEQGNQPQHF TGTGCCAGCAGAGCGGAACAGGGAAATCAGCCCCAGCATTTT
TRBJ1-3 - TRBV30 TRBD1 CAWTDRGNTIYF TGTGCCTGGACGGACAGGGGAAACACCATATATTTT
TRBJ2-7 - TRBV28 TRBD2 CASRTGGGLAGGYEQYF TGTGCCAGCAGGACAGGGGGCGGACTAGCGGGAGGTTACGAGCAGTACTTC
TRBJ2-5 - TRBV18 - CASSPPGRGQETQYF TGTGCCAGCTCACCACCGGGGAGGGGGCAAGAGACCCAGTACTTC
TRBJ1-1 - TRBV7-9 TRBD1 CASSFGTGGTEAFF TGTGCCAGCAGCTTCGGGACAGGAGGCACTGAAGCTTTCTTT
TRBJ1-1 - TRBV29-1 TRBD1 CSVGDSSNTEAFF TGCAGCGTGGGGGACAGCTCGAACACTGAAGCTTTCTTT
TRBJ2-2 once TRBV27 - CASSWMGSGTGELFF TGTGCCAGCAGTTGGATGGGGTCGGGCACCGGGGAGCTGTTTTTT
TRBJ2-5 - TRBV6-1 TRBD2 CASSDWLAGAQETQYF TGTGCCAGCAGTGACTGGCTAGCGGGAGCTCAAGAGACCCAGTACTTC